A single sample is the source of the 14 T cell receptor beta chains below, sequenced in a study of blood T cells in healthy people across ages. With a J-beta primer mix and a sample-barcoded 5' primer, a second PCR ran about 6 to 11 cycles. One entry per CDR3 protein, called by TCRdb with MiXCR from the 5' RACE reads. Among 1.5 million to 2 million distinct CDR3 sequences listed, about 31% were seen once. Material: blood. The origin of the receptors is a woman in her twenties or thirties in good health.

The chain carries TRBV12-3 or TRBV12-4 and TRBJ1-1; TRBD1 might be the D (6 bases). V was trimmed by 1 base and J by 1 base, leaving 16 bases between them. This CDR3 comprises 17 residues. CDR3 loop: CASSLGGFDRRNTEAFF. The CDR3 coding sequence is TGTGCCAGCAGTTTAGGTGGATTCGACAGGAGGAACACTGAAGCTTTCTTT.

Only a few counts were recorded for this clonotype. J is TRBJ2-3 and V is TRBV7-2, with 9 bases lining up with TRBD2. V shed 8 bases, J shed 5 bases, and the junction held 5 bases outside the gene matches. This CDR3 is built from 13 residues. CDR1 SGHTA and CDR2 FQGNSA come from the germline V gene. The CDR3 DNA follows: TGTGCCAGCGTAGGACTAGCGAGAGATACGCAGTATTTT. This sequence encodes CASVGLARDTQYF.

This clonotype was observed a few times. V is TRBV4-1 and J is TRBJ2-5; D not certain. The CDR3 is made up of 13 amino acids. The germline V gene encodes CDR1 MGHRA and CDR2 YSYEKL. Trimming stripped 4 bases from V and 5 bases from J, with 11 bases between. In DNA, the CDR3 is TGCGCCAGCAGCCTGGCCCCCTTCGAGACCCAGTACTTC. Translated, it gives CASSLAPFETQYF.

The chain joins TRBV6-6 to TRBJ2-7, with D possibly TRBD2 on 6 matching bases. Trimming removed 3 bases at V and 3 bases at J, with 12 bases between. The CDR3 loop spans 14 amino acids. The germline V gene has CDR1 MNHNY and CDR2 SVGAGI (reference sequence). CDR3 DNA sequence: TGTGCCAGCAGTTATGTAGGCGGGGTCTACGAGCAGTACTTC. This codes for CASSYVGGVYEQYF.

This chain connects TRBV5-1 to TRBJ2-1; perhaps D is TRBD1 or TRBD2 (6 bases each). The CDR3 has 16 residues. V was cut by 4 bases and J by 11 bases, with 25 bases left in between. CDR1 and CDR2 from the germline V gene are SGHRS and YFSETQ. The CDR3 sequence is CASSTSSGRRGNKQFF. The CDR3 bases are TGCGCCAGCAGCACTAGCTCCGGGAGAAGGGGGAATAAGCAGTTCTTC. Full variable domain (missing parts from reference TRBV5-1 and TRBJ2-1): KAGVTQTPRYLIKTRGQQVTLSCSPISGHRSVSWYQQTPGQGLQFLFEYFSETQRNKGNFPGRFSGRQFSNSRSEMNVSTLELGDSALYLCASSTSSGRRGNKQFFGPGTRLTVL.

This clonotype was found many times. The chain combines TRBV5-1 with TRBJ2-7; 11 bases align to TRBD1. CDR3 length equals 15 residues. V trimming: 2 bases; J trimming: 2 bases; junction bases outside the gene matches: 3. CDR1 is SGHRS and CDR2 is YFSETQ in the germline V gene. The CDR3 loop reads CASSFPDRGPYEQYF. In nucleotides, the CDR3 is TGCGCCAGCAGCTTCCCGGACAGGGGGCCCTACGAGCAGTACTTC.

This clonotype came up a few times. This sequence joins TRBV7-3 and TRBJ2-1, with 14 nucleotides matching TRBD2. The germline gives CDR1 SGHTA, CDR2 FQGTGA. This CDR3 has 16 amino acids. V lost 2 bases to trimming and J lost 7 bases; unmatched junction nucleotides: 4. As DNA, the CDR3 is TGTGCCAGCAGCTTAGTAGGGACTAGCGGGAGAAATGAGCAGTTCTTC. Protein product: CASSLVGTSGRNEQFF. The full variable domain, in which reference TRBV7-3 and TRBJ2-1 provide the parts outside the CDR3, is GAGVSQTPSNKVTEKGKYVELRCDPISGHTALYWYRQSLGQGPEFLIYFQGTGAADDSGLPNDRFFAVRPEGSVSTLKIQRTERGDSAVYLCASSLVGTSGRNEQFFGPGTRLTVL.

The CDR3 region is CASGEGGETQYF. CDR3 sequence (DNA): TGTGCCAGCGGCGAGGGAGGGGAGACCCAGTACTTC. The chain uses TRBV5-6 and TRBJ2-5, with 7 bases that match TRBD2. The trim removed 7 bases at V and 5 bases at J, leaving 5 bases unmatched. This CDR3 spans 12 amino acids. Germline assignment: CDR1 SGHDT and CDR2 YYEEEE.

Turning to this clonotype: An end of the junction differs from the germline gene, which may be a read error. This chain uses TRBV6-6 with TRBJ2-3; 11 bases align to TRBD2. Germline V gene data show CDR1 as MNHNY and CDR2 as SVGAGI (reference sequence). This CDR3 is built from 15 residues. The CDR3 nucleotides read TGTACCAGCAGTTACTCGGGACTAGCGGCCGATACGCAGTATTTT. Translating gives CTSSYSGLAADTQYF.

This clonotype was picked up a small number of times. The chain employs TRBV6-1 and TRBJ2-5, with 11 nucleotides matching TRBD2. The V segment lost 7 bases and the J segment 7 bases; nucleotides outside the gene matches: 8. The CDR3 loop spans 14 amino acids. From germline, CDR1 is MNHNS and CDR2 SASEGT. Here the CDR3 reads CASIPSGGPLTQYF. DNA of the CDR3: TGTGCCAGCATTCCTAGCGGGGGGCCGCTGACCCAGTACTTC.

The J gene is TRBJ2-5, the V gene TRBV3-1; D perhaps matches TRBD2 (6 bases). The CDR3 runs 12 residues. Between the trimmed V and J ends, which lost 4 bases and 11 bases, there was a span of 14 bases. Per the germline V gene, CDR1 is LGHDT and CDR2 is YNNKEL (reference sequence). CDR3 amino acids: CASSLGTAQQYF. In nucleotides, the CDR3 is TGTGCCAGCAGCCTCGGGACTGCGCAGCAGTACTTC.

This clonotype was seen a few times. The chain links TRBV20-1 to TRBJ2-7; D is undetermined. Deletions cut 1 base from V and 5 bases from J, with 3 bases between. Germline-derived CDR1 and CDR2 are DFQATT and SNEGSKA (reference sequence). This CDR3 contains 10 residues. The CDR3 sequence: CSARVNEQYF. The CDR3 DNA follows: TGCAGTGCTAGAGTAAACGAGCAGTACTTC.

In this sample, this clonotype turned up many times. The chain is built from TRBV6-2 or TRBV6-3 and TRBJ2-7, with 8 positions matching TRBD1. The CDR3 totals 12 residues. After removal of 8 bases from V and 2 bases from J, the junction contained 2 bases not matched to a gene. The germline gives CDR1 MNHEY, CDR2 SVGEGT. For the CDR3, the DNA is TGTGCCAGCCTGGGACAGGCCTACGAGCAGTACTTC. Protein sequence: CASLGQAYEQYF.

This clonotype was detected only a few times. The chain has TRBV29-1 and TRBJ2-7, with TRBD2 matching 9 bases. In germline, CDR1 is SQVTM, CDR2 ANQGSEA. The CDR3 spans 17 residues. V was pared by 4 bases and J by 2 bases, with 15 bases of the junction left unmatched. In nucleotides, the CDR3 is TGCAGCGTTGTGGGTGTAGACCGACTAGCGGCGGCCTACGAGCAGTACTTC. Amino acid sequence: CSVVGVDRLAAAYEQYF.